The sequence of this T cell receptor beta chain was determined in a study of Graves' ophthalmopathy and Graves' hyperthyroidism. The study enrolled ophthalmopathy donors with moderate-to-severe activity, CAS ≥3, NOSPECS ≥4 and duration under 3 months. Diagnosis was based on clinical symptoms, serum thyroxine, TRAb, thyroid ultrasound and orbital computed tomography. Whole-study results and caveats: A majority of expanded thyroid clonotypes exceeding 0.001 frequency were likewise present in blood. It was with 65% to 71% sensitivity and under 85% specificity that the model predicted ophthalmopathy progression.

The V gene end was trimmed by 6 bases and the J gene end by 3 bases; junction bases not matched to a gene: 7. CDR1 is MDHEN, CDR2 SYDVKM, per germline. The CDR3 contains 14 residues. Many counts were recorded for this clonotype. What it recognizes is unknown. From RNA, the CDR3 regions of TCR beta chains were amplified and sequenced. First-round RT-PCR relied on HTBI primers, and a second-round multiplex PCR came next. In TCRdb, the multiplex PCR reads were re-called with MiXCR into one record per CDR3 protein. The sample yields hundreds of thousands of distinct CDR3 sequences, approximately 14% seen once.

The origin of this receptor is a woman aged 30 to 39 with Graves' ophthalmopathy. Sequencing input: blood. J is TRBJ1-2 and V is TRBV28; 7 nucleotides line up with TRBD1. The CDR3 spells CASRRQGYDYGYTF. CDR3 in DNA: TGTGCCAGCAGACGACAGGGATATGACTATGGCTACACCTTC.